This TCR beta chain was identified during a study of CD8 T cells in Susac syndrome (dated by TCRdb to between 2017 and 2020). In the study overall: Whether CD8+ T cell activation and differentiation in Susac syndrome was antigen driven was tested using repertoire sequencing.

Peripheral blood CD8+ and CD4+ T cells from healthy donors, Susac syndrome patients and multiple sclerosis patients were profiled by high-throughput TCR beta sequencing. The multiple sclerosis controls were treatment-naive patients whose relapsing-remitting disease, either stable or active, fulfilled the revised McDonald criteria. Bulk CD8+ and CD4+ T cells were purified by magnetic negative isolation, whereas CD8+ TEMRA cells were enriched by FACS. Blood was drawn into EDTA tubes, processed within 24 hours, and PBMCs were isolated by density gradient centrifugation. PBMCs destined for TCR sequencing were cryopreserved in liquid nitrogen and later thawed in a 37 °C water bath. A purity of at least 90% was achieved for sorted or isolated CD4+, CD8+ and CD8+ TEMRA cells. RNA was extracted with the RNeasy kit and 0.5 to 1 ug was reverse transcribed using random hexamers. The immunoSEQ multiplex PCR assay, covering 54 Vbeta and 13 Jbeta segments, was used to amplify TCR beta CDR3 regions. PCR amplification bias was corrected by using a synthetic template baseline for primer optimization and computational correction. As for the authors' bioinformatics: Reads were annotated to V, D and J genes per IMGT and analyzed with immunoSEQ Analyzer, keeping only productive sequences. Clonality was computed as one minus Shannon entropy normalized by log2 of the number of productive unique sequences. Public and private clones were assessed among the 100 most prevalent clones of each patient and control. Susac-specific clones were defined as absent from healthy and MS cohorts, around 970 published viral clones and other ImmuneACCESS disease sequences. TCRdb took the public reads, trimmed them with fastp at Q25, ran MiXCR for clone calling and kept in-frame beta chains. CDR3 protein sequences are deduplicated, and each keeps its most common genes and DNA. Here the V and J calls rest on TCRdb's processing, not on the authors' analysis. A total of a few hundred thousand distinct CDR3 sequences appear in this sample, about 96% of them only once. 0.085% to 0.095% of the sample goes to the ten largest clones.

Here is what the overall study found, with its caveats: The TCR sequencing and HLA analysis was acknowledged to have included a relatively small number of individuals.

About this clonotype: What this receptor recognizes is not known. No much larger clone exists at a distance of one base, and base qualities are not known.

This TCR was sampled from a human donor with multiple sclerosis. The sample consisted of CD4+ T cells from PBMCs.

CDR3 reads: CASSVVPKGTEQFF. In nucleotides, the sequence is TGTGCCAGCAGCGTAGTCCCCAAGGGGACTGAGCAGTTCTTC. Recombination linked TRBV9 to TRBJ2-1; the D element might be TRBD1 or TRBD2, as each aligns at 5 bases. The junction carries 13 bases between V and J, which are trimmed by 0 bases and 9 bases respectively. The CDR3 runs 14 residues from the cysteine to the phenylalanine. Only the CDR3 part of the read is kept: 42 bases, read in frame from the first base. Based on the germline V gene, the CDR1 and CDR2 sequences are SGDLS and YYNGEE.